This T cell receptor beta chain was obtained from a study of shared clonotypes between healthy human individuals. General study findings and limits: Researchers sampled blood only, noting tissue repertoires likely differ. The low donor count limited represented genetic and exposure-history diversity.

Replicate PCRs run on unsorted PBMC used about 0.3 ug DNA, which was approximately 29,000 T cell genomes. Using ten immunoSEQ deep assay plates, investigators sequenced unsorted PBMC DNA. The method was immunoSEQ multiplex PCR; TCRdb's version includes in-frame clones alone and lacks a portion of them. The sample shows 450,000 to 550,000 clones, 70% to 80% of them seen only once. The CDR3 runs 14 residues. Germline V gene sequence: CDR1 SNHLY, CDR2 FYNNEI. Trimming took 7 bases from V and 0 from J, leaving 11 bases between them. This clone has only one observation. As yet, its antigen is unknown. The V gene is TRBV2, the J gene TRBJ2-3, with D unclear. This TCR came from a woman between 40 and 50 years old in good health. Some clones in this sample may be carry-over from other donors' samples. The sequenced material came from PBMCs. The CDR3 DNA is TGTGCCAGCATCCCCGGAACTAGCACAGATACGCAGTATTTT. Protein sequence: CASIPGTSTDTQYF.